The next 14 T cell receptor beta chains were all read from a single sample in a study of T cells in Graves' hyperthyroidism and ophthalmopathy. Amplification targeted TCR beta CDR3 regions from RNA transcripts. TCR CDR3 underwent first-round RT-PCR with the HTBI primer set. TCRdb processed the multiplex PCR reads anew with MiXCR; each CDR3 protein has one entry. The repertoire holds roughly 280,000 distinct CDR3 sequences, with 22% as singletons. Sequencing used blood. The receptor set was obtained from a man younger than 45 with Graves' ophthalmopathy.

The rearrangement joins TRBV30 to TRBJ1-4; TRBD1 aligns across 7 bases. V gave up 0 bases and J gave up 7 bases; unmatched junction bases: 8. Germline V lookup: CDR1 GTSNPN, CDR2 SVGIG (reference sequence). The length of the CDR3 is 15 residues. CDR3 nucleotides: TGTGCCTGGAGTGTTTGGGACAGATTAACTGAAAAACTGTTTTTT. Encoded protein: CAWSVWDRLTEKLFF. Supplemented by reference TRBV30 and TRBJ1-4, the full variable domain reads SQTIHQWPATLVQPVGSPLSLECTVEGTSNPNLYWYRQAAGRGLQLLFYSVGIGQISSEVPQNLSASRPQDRQFILSSKKLLLSDSGFYLCAWSVWDRLTEKLFFGSGTQLSVL.

This clonotype has ten or more counts. This chain links TRBV6-1 with TRBJ1-1, with TRBD1 as a possible D gene (6 bases). From germline, CDR1 is MNHNS and CDR2 SASEGT. V lost 5 bases and J lost 1, with 11 bases in between. The CDR3 extends over 14 amino acids. DNA for the CDR3: TGTGCCAGCAGTTCGGGACACAAGAACACTGAAGCTTTCTTT. Its protein product is CASSSGHKNTEAFF.

This rearrangement joins TRBV6-1 to TRBJ2-3; 8 nucleotides match TRBD2. CDR1 and CDR2 from the germline V gene are MNHNS and SASEGT. This CDR3 is 14 amino acids long. V dropped 11 bases and J dropped 2; count of bases not matched to a gene: 9. Here the CDR3 DNA reads TGTGCCCTCCGCGGAGCGGGAGTCACAGATACGCAGTATTTT. This translates into CALRGAGVTDTQYF.

In this sample, this clonotype turned up once. The V call is TRBV9, the J call TRBJ2-5; TRBD2 aligns across 13 bases. Germline values: CDR1 SGDLS, CDR2 YYNGEE. CDR3 size: 17 residues. V shed 7 bases and J 2 bases; nucleotides not matched to a gene: 11. CDR3 residues: CASGPGLAGMGQETQYF. The CDR3 region has the DNA TGTGCCAGCGGTCCGGGACTAGCGGGAATGGGGCAAGAGACCCAGTACTTC.

The V gene is TRBV7-9, the J gene TRBJ2-7; 10 bases fit TRBD2. V gave up 9 bases and J gave up 5 bases; unmatched junction bases: 13. Germline V gene sequence: CDR1 SEHNR, CDR2 FQNEAQ (reference sequence). The CDR3 length is 15 residues. The CDR3 DNA follows: TGTGCCAGTTCCCCGGATCTAGCGGGAGATAACGAGCAGTACTTC. Translated: CASSPDLAGDNEQYF.

This chain uses TRBV28 with TRBJ1-3; no firm D call. The CDR3 is 17 amino acids. Trimming removed 1 base from V and 0 bases from J, with 13 bases in between. Germline V gene lookup returns CDR1 MDHEN and CDR2 SYDVKM. The CDR3 bases are TGTGCCAGCAGTTTATCGGCGGGGATGAGCTCTGGAAACACCATATATTTT. Translating it yields CASSLSAGMSSGNTIYF. Full variable domain (rest looked up from reference TRBV28 and TRBJ1-3): DVKVTQSSRYLVKRTGEKVFLECVQDMDHENMFWYRQDPGLGLRLIYFSYDVKMKEKGDIPEGYSVSREKKERFSLILESASTNQTSMYLCASSLSAGMSSGNTIYFGEGSWLTVV.

This clonotype came up a few times. V and J are TRBV20-1 and TRBJ2-1; 11 bases map to TRBD1. There are 15 residues in the CDR3. Germline CDR1 is DFQATT and CDR2 is SNEGSKA (reference sequence). J gave up 7 bases and V 1 base, and 6 bases lay outside the gene matches. The chain's CDR3 is CSARGTGGMGNEQFF. The DNA of the CDR3 is TGCAGTGCTAGAGGGACAGGGGGCATGGGGAATGAGCAGTTCTTC.

The chain couples TRBV6-2 or TRBV6-3 to TRBJ1-2; D ambiguous. V lost 7 bases to trimming and J lost 7 bases, with 13 bases between them. The V gene's germline CDR1 is MNHEY and CDR2 SVGEGT. This CDR3 has 12 residues. CDR3 sequence (DNA): TGTGCCAGCACCCAAGGGAGGTGTGGCTACACCTTC. Translated, it gives CASTQGRCGYTF.

This chain uses TRBV7-8 with TRBJ1-5, with no clear D. The germline gives CDR1 SGHVS, CDR2 FQNEAQ. V shed 5 bases and J shed 2 bases, with 10 bases lying between them. This CDR3 region has 14 residues. The CDR3 coding sequence is TGTGCCAGCAGCATAGACGGACGCAATCAGCCCCAGCATTTT. This gives the protein CASSIDGRNQPQHF.

The rearrangement uses TRBV10-3 and TRBJ1-2; D is unresolved. Trimming took 4 bases from V and 1 from J, leaving 22 bases between them. The CDR3 totals 18 residues. Germline assignment: CDR1 ENHRY and CDR2 SYGVKD. CDR3 in amino acids: CAISGRQEIAIFNYGYTF. In DNA, the CDR3 is TGTGCCATCAGTGGAAGGCAGGAGATTGCTATTTTTAACTATGGCTACACCTTC.

The gene calls are TRBV7-9 and TRBJ2-1; D remains unclear. Germline lookup yields CDR1 SEHNR and CDR2 FQNEAQ (reference sequence). V was trimmed by 4 bases and J by 12 bases, leaving 13 bases between them. The CDR3 is made up of 12 amino acids. For the CDR3, the DNA is TGTGCCAGCAGCTCGACCACGATTGGGCAGTTCTTC. This codes for CASSSTTIGQFF.

The genes are TRBV9 and TRBJ2-1; D call uncertain. CDR1 SGDLS and CDR2 YYNGEE come from the germline V gene. The germline V and J ends were trimmed by 2 bases and 0 bases, with 9 bases remaining between them. This CDR3 spans 15 amino acids. In nucleotides, the CDR3 is TGTGCCAGCAGCGTCTACGCCTCCTCCTACAATGAGCAGTTCTTC. It translates to CASSVYASSYNEQFF.

This clonotype was detected many times. The J gene is TRBJ2-7, the V gene TRBV11-2; no reliable D call. Germline CDR1 SGHAT, CDR2 FQNNGV. Trimming left V 5 bases short and J 5 bases short, with 7 bases between. This CDR3 has 11 residues. CDR3 amino acids: CASSLSHEQYF. CDR3 nucleotide sequence: TGTGCCAGCAGCCTCAGCCACGAGCAGTACTTC.

This clonotype was counted between two and nine times. Just one base apart from a much larger clone, this may be a read error. V and J are TRBV6-1 and TRBJ2-5; no definite D call. The CDR3 runs 14 residues. Germline V gene data show CDR1 as MNHNS and CDR2 as SASEGT. The CDR3 protein is CANSVGGVGETQYF. The DNA of the CDR3 is TGTGCCAACAGTGTTGGTGGGGTTGGAGAGACCCAGTACTTC.